This T cell receptor beta chain originates from a study of cytomegalovirus exposure and HLA in healthy donors. V was pared by 3 bases and J by 2 bases, with 3 bases of the junction left unmatched. Germline V lookup: CDR1 MDHEN, CDR2 SYDVKM. This CDR3 has 14 amino acids. The study ran its PCR with 60 Vbeta and 13 Jbeta primers. Method: immunoSEQ multiplex PCR; TCRdb's copy keeps in-frame clones and lacks some. The sample has fewer than 200,000 clones, approximately 80% seen once. Study-level points and caveats: For most TCR beta V segments, an earlier analysis put the productive rate at about 90% or about 30% of the time. Accurate predictions that matched the HLA-A and HLA-B alleles of most subjects were reportedly made from TCR beta sequences.

Concerning this clone itself: Its target is not known.

The source of this sequence is a young woman in good health and CMV-seropositive. The specimen sequenced was PBMCs. The rearrangement joins TRBV28 to TRBJ1-1; 7 nucleotides align to TRBD1. CDR3 DNA: TGTGCCAGCAGTTTGGTAGGGGGCAACACTGAAGCTTTCTTT. Amino acids: CASSLVGGNTEAFF.